This record looks at one T cell receptor beta chain sequence and its context. Study processing details: Estimates of nucleated cell counts were drawn from the amplification of reference gene primers. Sequencing used immunoSEQ multiplex PCR; TCRdb keeps in-frame clones, though not all of them. Clone size and V and J calls were adopted from that table, with D and trimming inferred from the DNA. The data hold 55,000 to 75,000 clones, with roughly 88% observed a single time. This record belongs to a study of blood T cell repertoires in COVID-19. About the study: Samples came from the United States, Italy and Spain, spanning acute and convalescent COVID-19.

Germline V gives CDR1 SNHLY, CDR2 FYNNEI. V lost 1 base and J lost 6, with 14 bases in between. CDR3 length: 15 amino acids. This sequence joins TRBV2 and TRBJ2-3; possibly TRBD1 for D (5 bases). This clonotype originated in a human donor in a cohort sampled during active COVID-19. Source material: peripheral blood. The CDR3 protein is CASSEGLSRQDTQYF. The CDR3 nucleotides read TGTGCCAGCAGTGAAGGACTCAGTCGACAGGATACGCAGTATTTT. The full variable domain, with the rest looked up from reference TRBV2 and TRBJ2-3, is EPEVTQTPSHQVTQMGQEVILRCVPISNHLYFYWYRQILGQKVEFLVSFYNNEISEKSEIFDDQFSVERPDGSNFTLKIRSTKLEDSAMYFCASSEGLSRQDTQYFGPGTRLTVL.